In this sample, the clone carrying this TCR beta chain turned up a few times. TCRdb's copy holds only in-frame clones and misses some; the assay was immunoSEQ multiplex PCR. Of tens of thousands of clones in the sample, around 94% were seen once. CDR1 is KGHSH, CDR2 LQKENI, per germline. V lost 5 bases and J lost 6; bases outside the gene matches: 2. This CDR3 spans 13 amino acids. This record belongs to a study of graft-versus-host responses after intestinal transplantation. Study at large: Recipients underwent multivisceral, liver-intestinal, or isolated intestinal transplants.

Sample: PBMCs, taken 156 days after intestinal transplant. The chain has TRBV18 and TRBJ2-1; 9 nucleotides agree with TRBD1. This receptor was obtained from a human patient who received an intestinal transplant, so some T cells may come from the graft donor. CDR3: CASSTGQGNEQFF. CDR3 nucleotides: TGTGCCAGCTCAACGGGACAGGGCAATGAGCAGTTCTTC.